The 11 T cell receptor beta chains given below trace back to one sample, sequenced in a study of preoperative IRX-2 immunotherapy in early breast cancer. The treatment here: preoperative locoregional IRX-2 cytokine immunotherapy. The method was immunoSEQ multiplex PCR; TCRdb's version includes in-frame clones alone and lacks a portion of them. The table shows roughly 30,000 clones, with around 83% occurring only once. Sample: lymph node tissue, taken from a patient treated with IRX-2 immunotherapy. Receptors originate from a human donor with breast cancer.

The rearrangement joins TRBV6-4 to TRBJ2-7; the D gene is possibly TRBD2 (5 bases). Germline assignment: CDR1 MRHNA and CDR2 SNTAGT. V lost 5 bases and J lost 1, with 12 bases in between. The CDR3 has 14 residues. CDR3 residues: CASSSVGVSYEQYF. The CDR3 DNA sequence: TGTGCCAGCAGTTCCGTCGGGGTTTCCTACGAGCAGTACTTC.

This rearrangement joins TRBV11-3 to TRBJ2-3, with a weak D call TRBD2 (6 bases). This CDR3 comprises 14 residues. Germline lookup yields CDR1 SGHNT and CDR2 YENEEA. V was cut by 5 bases and J by 2 bases, with 11 bases left in between. The CDR3, as DNA: TGTGCCAGCAGCCAGGACTATTCCACAGATACGCAGTATTTT. Translated: CASSQDYSTDTQYF. Combining the CDR3 with reference TRBV11-3 and TRBJ2-3 gives the whole variable domain EAGVVQSPRYKIIEKKQPVAFWCNPISGHNTLYWYLQNLGQGPELLIRYENEEAVDDSQLPKDRFSAERLKGVDSTLKIQPAELGDSAVYLCASSQDYSTDTQYFGPGTRLTVL.

The chain couples TRBV7-5 to TRBJ2-3; TRBD1 reflects the table's D call only, with no check against the DNA. TRBV7-5 corresponds to a pseudogene. The CDR3 has 15 residues. CDR3 sequence: CASSSGQGTTDTQYF. The CDR3 DNA is TGTGCCAGCAGCTCTGGACAGGGGACCACAGATACGCAGTATTTT.

The V call is TRBV6-8, the J call TRBJ1-5; possibly TRBD1 for D (5 bases). Germline V CDR1 and CDR2: MNHGY, SAAAGT. The V and J ends lost 8 bases and 2 bases respectively, with 10 bases between them. The CDR3 sequence is 13 residues long. The CDR3 nucleotides are TGTGCCAGCGCCGGGACGCGCAATCAGCCCCAGCATTTT. This gives the protein CASAGTRNQPQHF.

The gene calls are TRBV19 and TRBJ1-4; D gene uncertain. Trimming took 3 bases from V and 2 from J, leaving 10 bases between them. Looked up from germline, CDR1 is LNHDA and CDR2 is SQIVND (reference sequence). CDR3 size: 15 residues. As DNA, the CDR3 is TGTGCCAGTAGTATCGGTCTTTCGACTAATGAAAAACTGTTTTTT. Protein sequence: CASSIGLSTNEKLFF.

This chain links TRBV5-1 with TRBJ1-1, with 8 bases fitting TRBD1. V lost 4 bases, J lost 0 bases, and 14 bases stayed unmatched. Per germline, CDR1 SGHRS and CDR2 YFSETQ. The CDR3 is 18 residues long. CDR3 loop: CASSTRQGQALLNTEAFF. Here the CDR3 DNA reads TGCGCCAGCAGCACACGACAGGGGCAGGCATTACTGAACACTGAAGCTTTCTTT.

The chain carries TRBV6-8 and TRBJ1-1, with D unclear. Trimming left V 3 bases short and J 1 base short, with 6 bases between. The CDR3 spans 13 residues. CDR1 is MNHGY and CDR2 is SAAAGT in the germline V gene. The DNA for the CDR3 is TGTGCCAGCAGTTATCGGGGGAACACTGAAGCTTTCTTT. Amino acid sequence: CASSYRGNTEAFF.

J is TRBJ2-1 and V is TRBV30, with D maybe TRBD1 (5 bases). Germline V gives CDR1 GTSNPN, CDR2 SVGIG (reference sequence). V lost 4 bases and J lost 2, with 12 bases in between. The CDR3 contains 14 residues. CDR3 nucleotides: TGTGCCTGGATTGCAGGGCTAGCCTACAATGAGCAGTTCTTC. Its protein product is CAWIAGLAYNEQFF.

V usage is TRBV28 and J usage is TRBJ1-5; 9 nucleotides line up with TRBD1. The CDR3 sequence is 15 residues long. Germline V gene lookup returns CDR1 MDHEN and CDR2 SYDVKM. Trimming removed 3 bases from V and 4 bases from J; junction bases left unmatched: 4. DNA of the CDR3: TGTGCCAGCAGTTTTGGGACAGGGAGGAATCAGCCCCAGCATTTT. Translation gives CASSFGTGRNQPQHF.

The chain employs TRBV28 and TRBJ1-1, with D hard to call. Trimming removed 7 bases from V and 0 bases from J, with 9 bases in between. Germline CDR1 is MDHEN and CDR2 is SYDVKM. This CDR3 comprises 13 residues. Here the CDR3 reads CASTSPLNTEAFF. The DNA for the CDR3 is TGTGCCAGCACCTCTCCACTGAACACTGAAGCTTTCTTT.

The J gene is TRBJ2-1, the V gene TRBV19; D unresolved. The CDR3 totals 15 residues. Trimming cost V 4 bases and J 1 base, with 11 bases left between them. From germline, CDR1 is LNHDA and CDR2 SQIVND (reference sequence). The CDR3 DNA reads as TGTGCCAGTAGTACGGCGCTTGGGTCCTACAATGAGCAGTTCTTC. It codes for CASSTALGSYNEQFF. The full variable domain, in which reference TRBV19 and TRBJ2-1 provide the parts outside the CDR3, is DGGITQSPKYLFRKEGQNVTLSCEQNLNHDAMYWYRQDPGQGLRLIYYSQIVNDFQKGDIAEGYSVSREKKESFPLTVTSAQKNPTAFYLCASSTALGSYNEQFFGPGTRLTVL.